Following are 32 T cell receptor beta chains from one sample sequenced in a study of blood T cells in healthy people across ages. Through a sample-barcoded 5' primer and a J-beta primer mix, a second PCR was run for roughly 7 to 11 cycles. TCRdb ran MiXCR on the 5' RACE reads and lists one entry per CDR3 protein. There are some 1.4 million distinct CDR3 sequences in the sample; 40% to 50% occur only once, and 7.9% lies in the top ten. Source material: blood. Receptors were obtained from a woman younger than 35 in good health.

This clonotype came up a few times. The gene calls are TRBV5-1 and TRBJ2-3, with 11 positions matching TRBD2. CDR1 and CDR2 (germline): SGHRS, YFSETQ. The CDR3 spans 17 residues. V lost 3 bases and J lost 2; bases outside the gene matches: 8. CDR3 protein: CASSSTASGRPTDTQYF. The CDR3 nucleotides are TGCGCCAGCAGCTCAACAGCTAGCGGGAGGCCCACAGATACGCAGTATTTT.

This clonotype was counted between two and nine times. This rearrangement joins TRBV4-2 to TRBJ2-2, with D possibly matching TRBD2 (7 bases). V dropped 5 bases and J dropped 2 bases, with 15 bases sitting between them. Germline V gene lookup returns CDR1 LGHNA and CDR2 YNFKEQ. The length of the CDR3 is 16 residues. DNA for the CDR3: TGTGCCAGCAGCTTCTGGGGGGGGCGCAACACCGGGGAGCTGTTTTTT. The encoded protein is CASSFWGGRNTGELFF.

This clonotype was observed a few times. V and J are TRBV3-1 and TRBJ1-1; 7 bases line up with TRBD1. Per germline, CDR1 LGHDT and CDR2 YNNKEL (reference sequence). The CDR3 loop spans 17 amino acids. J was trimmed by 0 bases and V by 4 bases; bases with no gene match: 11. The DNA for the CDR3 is TGTGCCAGCAGCCCAGACCGGGACAGCTTTATGAACACTGAAGCTTTCTTT. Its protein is CASSPDRDSFMNTEAFF.

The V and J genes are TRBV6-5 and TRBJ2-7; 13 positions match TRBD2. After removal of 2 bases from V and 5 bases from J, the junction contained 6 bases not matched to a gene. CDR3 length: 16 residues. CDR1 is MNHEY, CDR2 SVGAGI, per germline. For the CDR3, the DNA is TGTGCCAGCAGTTACACCGGGACTAGCGGGAACAACGAGCAGTACTTC. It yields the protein CASSYTGTSGNNEQYF.

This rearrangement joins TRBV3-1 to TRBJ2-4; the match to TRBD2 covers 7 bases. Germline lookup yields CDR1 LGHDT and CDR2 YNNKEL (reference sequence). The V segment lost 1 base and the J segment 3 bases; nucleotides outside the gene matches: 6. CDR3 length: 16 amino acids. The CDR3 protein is CASSQVGGWGKNIQYF. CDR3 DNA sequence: TGTGCCAGCAGCCAAGTGGGGGGGTGGGGCAAAAACATTCAGTACTTC.

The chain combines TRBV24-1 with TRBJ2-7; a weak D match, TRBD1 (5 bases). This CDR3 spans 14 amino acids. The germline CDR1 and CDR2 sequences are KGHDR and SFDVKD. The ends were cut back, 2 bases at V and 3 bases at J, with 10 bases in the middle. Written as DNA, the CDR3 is TGTGCCACCAGTGATTCTACAGGTTACTACGAGCAGTACTTC. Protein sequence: CATSDSTGYYEQYF.

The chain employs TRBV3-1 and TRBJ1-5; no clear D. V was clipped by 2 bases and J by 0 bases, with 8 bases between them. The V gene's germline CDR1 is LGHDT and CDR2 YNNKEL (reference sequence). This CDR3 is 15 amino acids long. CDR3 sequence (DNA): TGTGCCAGCAGCCAATCCAGACATAGCAATCAGCCCCAGCATTTT. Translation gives CASSQSRHSNQPQHF.

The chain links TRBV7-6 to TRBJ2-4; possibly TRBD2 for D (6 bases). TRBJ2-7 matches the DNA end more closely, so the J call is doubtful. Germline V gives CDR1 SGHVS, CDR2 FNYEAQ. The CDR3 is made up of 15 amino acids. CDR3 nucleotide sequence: TGTGCCAGCAGCCAAGCGGGTACGCGTTACCACGAGCAGTACTTC. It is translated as CASSQAGTRYHEQYF.

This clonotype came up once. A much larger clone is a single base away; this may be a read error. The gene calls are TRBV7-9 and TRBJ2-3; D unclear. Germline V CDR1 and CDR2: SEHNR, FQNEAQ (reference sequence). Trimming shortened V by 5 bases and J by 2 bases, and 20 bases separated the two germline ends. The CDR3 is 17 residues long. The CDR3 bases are TGTGCCAGCAGCCCAAGGGTTACTGGCGGCCTCACAGATACGCAGTATTTT. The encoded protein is CASSPRVTGGLTDTQYF.

CDR3 in amino acids: CASSYSDRGKNIQYF. The CDR3, as DNA: TGTGCCAGCAGTTACTCGGACAGGGGCAAAAACATTCAGTACTTC. The chain has TRBV6-6 and TRBJ2-4; 9 bases map to TRBD1. The CDR3 runs to 15 residues. Germline trimming cut 0 bases from V and 3 bases from J; bases unmatched to any gene: 0. Germline CDR1 and CDR2: MNHNY and SVGAGI (reference sequence).

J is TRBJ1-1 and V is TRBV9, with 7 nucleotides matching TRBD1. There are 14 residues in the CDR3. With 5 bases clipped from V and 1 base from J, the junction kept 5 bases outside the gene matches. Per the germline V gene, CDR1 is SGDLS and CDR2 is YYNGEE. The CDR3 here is CASRKGQANTEAFF. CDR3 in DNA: TGTGCCAGCAGGAAAGGACAGGCGAACACTGAAGCTTTCTTT.

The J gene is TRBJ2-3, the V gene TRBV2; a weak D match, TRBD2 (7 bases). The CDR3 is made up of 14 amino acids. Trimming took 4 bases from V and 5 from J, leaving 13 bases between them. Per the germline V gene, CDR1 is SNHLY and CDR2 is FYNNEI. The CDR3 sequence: CASSVAGALDTQYF. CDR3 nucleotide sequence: TGTGCCAGCAGTGTCGCGGGGGCTCTAGATACGCAGTATTTT.

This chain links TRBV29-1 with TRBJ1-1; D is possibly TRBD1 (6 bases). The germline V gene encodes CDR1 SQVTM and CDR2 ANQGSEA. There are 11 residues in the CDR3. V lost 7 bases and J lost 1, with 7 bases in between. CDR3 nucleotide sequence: TGCAGCGCGGACAGGAACACTGAAGCTTTCTTT. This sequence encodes CSADRNTEAFF.

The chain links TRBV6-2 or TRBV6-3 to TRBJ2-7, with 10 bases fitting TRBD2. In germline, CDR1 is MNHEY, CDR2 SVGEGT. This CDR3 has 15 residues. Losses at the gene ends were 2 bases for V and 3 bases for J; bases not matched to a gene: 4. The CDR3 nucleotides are TGTGCCAGCAGTTACGCGCGGACTAGCGGCTACGAGCAGTACTTC. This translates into CASSYARTSGYEQYF.

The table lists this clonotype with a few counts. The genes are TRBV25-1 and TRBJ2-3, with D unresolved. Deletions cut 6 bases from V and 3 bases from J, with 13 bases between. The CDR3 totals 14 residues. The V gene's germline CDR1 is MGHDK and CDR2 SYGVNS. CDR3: CASRPGPPTDTQYF. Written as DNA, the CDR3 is TGTGCCAGCAGGCCGGGCCCACCGACAGATACGCAGTATTTT.

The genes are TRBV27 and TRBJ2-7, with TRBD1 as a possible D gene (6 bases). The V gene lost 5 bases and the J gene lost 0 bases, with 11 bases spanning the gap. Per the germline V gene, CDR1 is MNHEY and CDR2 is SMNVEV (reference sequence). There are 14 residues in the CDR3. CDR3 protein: CASSPADSSYEQYF. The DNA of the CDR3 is TGTGCCAGCAGTCCCGCGGACAGCTCCTACGAGCAGTACTTC.

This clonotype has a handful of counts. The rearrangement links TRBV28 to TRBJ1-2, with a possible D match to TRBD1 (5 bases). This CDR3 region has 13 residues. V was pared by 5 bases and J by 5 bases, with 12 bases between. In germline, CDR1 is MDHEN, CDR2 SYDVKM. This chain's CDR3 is CASSPGTRYGYTF. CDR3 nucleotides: TGTGCCAGCAGTCCCGGGACTAGGTATGGCTACACCTTC.

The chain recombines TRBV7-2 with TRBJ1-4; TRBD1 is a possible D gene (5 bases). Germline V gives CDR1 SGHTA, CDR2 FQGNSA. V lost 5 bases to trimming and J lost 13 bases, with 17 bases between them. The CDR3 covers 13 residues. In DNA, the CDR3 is TGTGCCAGCAGCACCTCCCGGGACGGGGGACTGTTTTTT. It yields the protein CASSTSRDGGLFF. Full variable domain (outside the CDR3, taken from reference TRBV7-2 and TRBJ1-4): GAGVSQSPSNKVTEKGKDVELRCDPISGHTALYWYRQSLGQGLEFLIYFQGNSAPDKSGLPSDRFSAERTGGSVSTLTIQRTQQEDSAVYLCASSTSRDGGLFFGSGTQLSVL.

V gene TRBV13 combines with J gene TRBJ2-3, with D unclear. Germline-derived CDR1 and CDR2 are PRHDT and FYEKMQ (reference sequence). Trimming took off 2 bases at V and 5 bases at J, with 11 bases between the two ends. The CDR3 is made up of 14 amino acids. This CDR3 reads CASSLSTSLDTQYF. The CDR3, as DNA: TGTGCCAGCAGCTTATCCACGTCTTTAGATACGCAGTATTTT. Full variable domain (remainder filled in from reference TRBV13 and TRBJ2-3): AAGVIQSPRHLIKEKRETATLKCYPIPRHDTVYWYQQGPGQDPQFLISFYEKMQSDKGSIPDRFSAQQFSDYHSELNMSSLELGDSALYFCASSLSTSLDTQYFGPGTRLTVL.

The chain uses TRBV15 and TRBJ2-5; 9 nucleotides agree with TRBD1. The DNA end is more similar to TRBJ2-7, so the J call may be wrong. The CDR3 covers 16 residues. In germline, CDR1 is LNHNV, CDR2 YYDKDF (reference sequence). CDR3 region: CATSRDPPGQGSEQYF. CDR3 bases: TGTGCCACCAGCAGAGACCCCCCGGGACAGGGAAGCGAGCAGTACTTC.

The CDR3 reads CASSSLGVGSGANVLTF. CDR3 DNA sequence: TGTGCCAGTAGCAGTTTGGGTGTGGGCTCTGGGGCCAACGTCCTGACTTTC. V usage is TRBV25-1 and J usage is TRBJ2-6, with D unclear. In germline, CDR1 is MGHDK, CDR2 SYGVNS. This CDR3 is built from 17 residues. The V end lost 9 bases, the J end lost 0 bases, and 18 bases lay between the germline ends. Complete variable domain (other parts from reference TRBV25-1 and TRBJ2-6): EADIYQTPRYLVIGTGKKITLECSQTMGHDKMYWYQQDPGMELHLIHYSYGVNSTEKGDLSSESTVSRIRTEHFPLTLESARPSHTSQYLCASSSLGVGSGANVLTFGAGSRLTVL.

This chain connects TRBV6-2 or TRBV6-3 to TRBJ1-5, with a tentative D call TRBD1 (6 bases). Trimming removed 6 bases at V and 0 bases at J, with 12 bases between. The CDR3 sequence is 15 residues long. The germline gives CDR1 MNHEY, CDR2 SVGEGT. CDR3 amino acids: CASRPTGNSNQPQHF. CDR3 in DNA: TGTGCCAGCAGACCAACAGGGAATAGCAATCAGCCCCAGCATTTT.

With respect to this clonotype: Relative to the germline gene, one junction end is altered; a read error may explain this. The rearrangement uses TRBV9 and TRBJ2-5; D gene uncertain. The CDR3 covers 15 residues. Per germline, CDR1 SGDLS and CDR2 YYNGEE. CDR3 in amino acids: CDSSPGIANQETQYF. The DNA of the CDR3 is TGTGACAGCAGCCCCGGAATTGCAAACCAAGAGACCCAGTACTTC.

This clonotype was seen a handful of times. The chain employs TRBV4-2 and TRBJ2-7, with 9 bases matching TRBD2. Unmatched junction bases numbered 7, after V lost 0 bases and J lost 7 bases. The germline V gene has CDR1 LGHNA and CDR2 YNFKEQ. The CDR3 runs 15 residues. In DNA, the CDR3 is TGTGCCAGCAGCCAAGAGGCGGGAGGGCCGGAAGAGCAGTACTTC. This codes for CASSQEAGGPEEQYF.

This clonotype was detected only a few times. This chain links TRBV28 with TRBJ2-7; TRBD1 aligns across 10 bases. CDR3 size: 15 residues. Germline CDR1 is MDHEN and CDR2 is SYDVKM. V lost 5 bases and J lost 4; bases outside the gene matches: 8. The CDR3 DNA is TGTGCCAGCAGTAGACCAGGGACAGGGGTATACGAGCAGTACTTC. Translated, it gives CASSRPGTGVYEQYF.

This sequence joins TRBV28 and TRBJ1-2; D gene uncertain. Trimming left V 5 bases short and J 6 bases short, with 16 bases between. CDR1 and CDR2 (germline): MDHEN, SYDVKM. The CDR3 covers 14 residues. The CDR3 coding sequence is TGTGCCAGCAGTCCCAGTTCATCGGGTAATGGCTACACCTTC. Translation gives CASSPSSSGNGYTF.

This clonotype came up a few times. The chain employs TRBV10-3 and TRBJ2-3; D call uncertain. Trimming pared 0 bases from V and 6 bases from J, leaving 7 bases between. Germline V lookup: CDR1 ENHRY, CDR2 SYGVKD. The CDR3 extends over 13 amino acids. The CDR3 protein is CAISESVRDTQYF. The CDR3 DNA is TGTGCCATCAGTGAGTCCGTTCGGGATACGCAGTATTTT.

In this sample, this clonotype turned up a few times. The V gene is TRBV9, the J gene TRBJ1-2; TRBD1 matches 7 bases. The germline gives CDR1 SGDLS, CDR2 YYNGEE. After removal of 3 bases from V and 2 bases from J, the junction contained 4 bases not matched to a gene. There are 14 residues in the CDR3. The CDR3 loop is CASSETTGNYGYTF. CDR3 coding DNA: TGTGCCAGCAGCGAGACGACAGGGAACTATGGCTACACCTTC.

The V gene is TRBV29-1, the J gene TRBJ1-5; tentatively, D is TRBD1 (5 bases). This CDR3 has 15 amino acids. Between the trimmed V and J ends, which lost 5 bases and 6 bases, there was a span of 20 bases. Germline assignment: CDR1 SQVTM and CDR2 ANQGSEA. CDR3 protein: CSVPERRGPFQPQHF. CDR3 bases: TGCAGCGTTCCAGAAAGGAGGGGCCCCTTTCAGCCCCAGCATTTT.

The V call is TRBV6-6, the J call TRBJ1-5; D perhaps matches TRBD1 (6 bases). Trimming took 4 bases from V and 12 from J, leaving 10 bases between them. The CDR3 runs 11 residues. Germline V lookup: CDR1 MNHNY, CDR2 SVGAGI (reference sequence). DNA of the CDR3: TGTGCCAGCAGTTCACAGGGCCTCCAGCATTTT. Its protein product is CASSSQGLQHF.

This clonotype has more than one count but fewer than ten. CDR3: CASSPSGAPADTQYF. CDR3 coding DNA: TGTGCCAGCAGCCCTAGCGGGGCCCCCGCAGATACGCAGTATTTT. The chain uses TRBV7-3 and TRBJ2-3, with 9 bases identical to TRBD2. CDR1 and CDR2 from the germline V gene are SGHTA and FQGTGA. This CDR3 is 15 amino acids long. Germline trimming cut 5 bases from V and 4 bases from J; bases unmatched to any gene: 7.

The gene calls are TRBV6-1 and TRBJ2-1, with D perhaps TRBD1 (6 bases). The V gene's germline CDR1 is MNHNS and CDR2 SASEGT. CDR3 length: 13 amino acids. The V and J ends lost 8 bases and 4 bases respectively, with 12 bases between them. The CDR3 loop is CASLRTVYNEQFF. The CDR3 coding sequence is TGTGCCAGCCTTCGGACAGTTTACAATGAGCAGTTCTTC.